The 28 T cell receptor beta chains given below trace back to one sample, sequenced in a study of T cell responses to AZD1222 COVID-19 vaccine. Data came from immunoSEQ multiplex PCR; TCRdb stores just in-frame clones and leaves some out. The data contain 150,000 or so clones, more than 85% of them singletons. The material sequenced was peripheral blood, taken on day 0 of AZD1222 vaccination. The receptors come from an adult in good health.

The chain joins TRBV6-4 to TRBJ2-2; no clear D. The germline gives CDR1 MRHNA, CDR2 SNTAGT. With 6 bases removed from V and 5 bases from J, the gap between germline ends came to 16 bases. The CDR3 spans 15 residues. The CDR3 DNA reads TGTGCCAGCAGCCGGTTGGGCGCCGGGACCGGGGAGCTGTTTTTT. Protein sequence: CASSRLGAGTGELFF.

At least ten counts were recorded for this clone. The chain recombines TRBV14 with TRBJ1-5; D gene uncertain. Germline values: CDR1 SGHDN, CDR2 FVKESK. This CDR3 comprises 13 residues. The V and J ends lost 3 bases and 0 bases respectively, with 3 bases between them. The CDR3 loop reads CASSHNSNQPQHF. The CDR3 DNA reads as TGTGCCAGCAGCCACAATAGCAATCAGCCCCAGCATTTT.

The chain uses TRBV21-1 and TRBJ2-2; the table's D call of TRBD2 was not tested on the DNA. TRBV21-1 represents a pseudogene. The CDR3 length is 16 residues. CDR3 in DNA: TGTGCCAGCAGCAGCGGGGGGTGGCCGAACACCGGGGAGCTGTTTTTT. Its protein product is CASSSGGWPNTGELFF.

This clone came up once. The chain is built from TRBV7-5 and TRBJ1-6. TRBV7-5 is designated a pseudogene. The CDR3 covers 14 residues. The CDR3 DNA reads as TGTGCCTTAGGGTCTTTTTGGCCCAATTCACCCCTCCACTTT. It encodes CALGSFWPNSPLHF.

The chain is built from TRBV6-5 and TRBJ1-5, with D unresolved. Trimming took 7 bases from V and 1 from J, leaving 14 bases between them. Germline CDR1 and CDR2: MNHEY and SVGAGI. The CDR3 contains 15 residues. CDR3 in DNA: TGTGCCAGCACTCCCGCGAGGCCCAGCAATCAGCCCCAGCATTTT. Translated: CASTPARPSNQPQHF.

The CDR3 reads CAISVSGEPPYEQYF. The CDR3 DNA sequence: TGTGCCATCAGTGTAAGTGGGGAACCCCCCTACGAGCAGTACTTC. V and J are TRBV10-3 and TRBJ2-7; the D is unclear. Deletions cut 4 bases from V and 2 bases from J, with 15 bases between. Germline V lookup: CDR1 ENHRY, CDR2 SYGVKD. This CDR3 is built from 15 residues.

V gene TRBV6-5 combines with J gene TRBJ1-2, with D maybe TRBD1 (5 bases). The V end was cut by 0 bases, the J end by 2 bases, with 10 bases between. The CDR3 consists of 15 residues. CDR1 is MNHEY, CDR2 SVGAGI, per germline. This chain's CDR3 is CASSYSGDTNYGYTF. CDR3 bases: TGTGCCAGCAGTTACTCGGGGGATACCAACTATGGCTACACCTTC.

The V call is TRBV5-1, the J call TRBJ2-7; 8 nucleotides line up with TRBD1. This CDR3 region has 13 residues. V lost 5 bases to trimming and J lost 1 base; unmatched junction nucleotides: 2. Per the germline V gene, CDR1 is SGHRS and CDR2 is YFSETQ. CDR3 sequence: CASRQGGSYEQYF. CDR3 nucleotide sequence: TGCGCCAGCAGACAGGGGGGATCCTACGAGCAGTACTTC.

The sample holds one count of this clone. The J gene is TRBJ2-7, the V gene TRBV27; D gene unclear. With 5 bases removed from V and 2 bases from J, the gap between germline ends came to 10 bases. The germline V gene has CDR1 MNHEY and CDR2 SMNVEV (reference sequence). The CDR3 contains 13 residues. The CDR3 loop reads CASSPTDPYEQYF. The CDR3 nucleotides read TGTGCCAGCAGTCCGACGGACCCCTACGAGCAGTACTTC.

This rearrangement joins TRBV5-6 to TRBJ1-1; D is undetermined. This CDR3 is 16 amino acids long. Germline-derived CDR1 and CDR2 are SGHDT and YYEEEE. V was clipped by 0 bases and J by 0 bases, with 12 bases between them. This chain's CDR3 is CASSLGFGGLNTEAFF. CDR3 coding DNA: TGTGCCAGCAGCTTGGGGTTCGGAGGGTTGAACACTGAAGCTTTCTTT.

V gene TRBV7-8 combines with J gene TRBJ1-5, with D hard to call. CDR1 and CDR2 from the germline V gene are SGHVS and FQNEAQ. The V end was cut by 4 bases, the J end by 4 bases, with 8 bases between. The CDR3 runs 13 residues. CDR3 sequence: CASSSHSNQPQHF. The CDR3 DNA reads as TGTGCCAGCAGCTCTCACTCTAATCAGCCCCAGCATTTT.

The rearrangement joins TRBV7-8 to TRBJ1-2, with 7 bases identical to TRBD1. Germline-derived CDR1 and CDR2 are SGHVS and FQNEAQ. Trimming took 5 bases from V and 4 from J; bases not matched to a gene: 4. CDR3 length: 13 amino acids. The CDR3 nucleotides are TGTGCCAGCAGCCGGGACAGTTCCTATGGCTACACCTTC. Amino acids: CASSRDSSYGYTF.

The chain combines TRBV23-1 with TRBJ1-2; perhaps TRBD1 as D (6 bases). TRBV23-1 qualifies as an ORF whose function is uncertain. This CDR3 is 14 amino acids long. Between the trimmed V and J ends, which lost 4 bases and 2 bases, there was a span of 11 bases. Written as DNA, the CDR3 is TGCGCCAGCAGTCTGGGGGGCCCAAACTATGGCTACACCTTC. Residues: CASSLGGPNYGYTF.

This chain connects TRBV6-4 to TRBJ1-2, with D tentatively TRBD1 (5 bases). In germline, CDR1 is MRHNA, CDR2 SNTAGT. Trimming took 2 bases from V and 2 from J, leaving 12 bases between them. CDR3 length: 15 residues. In nucleotides, the CDR3 is TGTGCCAGCAGTGACCCGGGACGGGCAAACTATGGCTACACCTTC. Translating it yields CASSDPGRANYGYTF.

This chain joins TRBV9 and TRBJ2-1, with 8 bases aligning to TRBD2. The V gene end was trimmed by 0 bases and the J gene end by 6 bases; junction bases not matched to a gene: 8. The V gene's germline CDR1 is SGDLS and CDR2 YYNGEE. The CDR3 extends over 16 amino acids. CDR3: CASSVAGAGAANEQFF. The CDR3 DNA sequence: TGTGCCAGCAGCGTAGCGGGAGCGGGGGCGGCCAATGAGCAGTTCTTC.

The CDR3 region has the DNA TGCAGCGTTGTGAGAAATTCGGGGAATGAGCAGTTCTTC. Protein product: CSVVRNSGNEQFF. The chain joins TRBV29-1 to TRBJ2-1; tentative D call: TRBD2 (5 bases). In germline, CDR1 is SQVTM, CDR2 ANQGSEA. Trimming took off 4 bases at V and 7 bases at J, with 14 bases between the two ends. The CDR3 loop spans 13 amino acids.

This chain connects TRBV5-4 to TRBJ1-2, with D maybe TRBD1 (5 bases). The CDR3 runs 16 residues. Trimming pared 0 bases from V and 13 bases from J, leaving 25 bases between. Per germline, CDR1 SGHNT and CDR2 YYREEE (reference sequence). For the CDR3, the DNA is TGTGCCAGCAGCTTGGCCAGCGGGGCCTTGGGGTTAATTAGCACCTTC. Amino acid sequence: CASSLASGALGLISTF.

The CDR3 here is CASRRGWLAGGPTKETQYF. The CDR3 DNA follows: TGTGCCAGCAGACGGGGCTGGCTAGCGGGAGGCCCCACAAAAGAGACCCAGTACTTC. The J gene is TRBJ2-5, the V gene TRBV7-8; 11 nucleotides match TRBD2. Germline-derived CDR1 and CDR2 are SGHVS and FQNEAQ. Losses at the gene ends were 6 bases for V and 3 bases for J; bases not matched to a gene: 18. The CDR3 loop spans 19 amino acids.

The chain uses TRBV7-9 and TRBJ1-1; D possibly corresponds to TRBD1 (6 bases). Between the trimmed V and J ends, which lost 4 bases and 6 bases, there was a span of 12 bases. CDR3 length: 13 amino acids. Per the germline V gene, CDR1 is SEHNR and CDR2 is FQNEAQ (reference sequence). In DNA, the CDR3 is TGTGCCAGCAGCTATGGCAGGGGCTCTGAAGCTTTCTTT. It encodes CASSYGRGSEAFF.

V is TRBV2 and J is TRBJ1-3; the match to TRBD1 covers 7 bases. CDR1 is SNHLY and CDR2 is FYNNEI in the germline V gene. The trim removed 6 bases at V and 0 bases at J, leaving 5 bases unmatched. The CDR3 is 15 amino acids. In DNA form, the CDR3 reads TGTGCCAGCAGGCTGACAGGGACCTCTGGAAACACCATATATTTT. It is translated as CASRLTGTSGNTIYF.

This sequence joins TRBV6-1 and TRBJ2-3, with no clear D. V shed 3 bases and J shed 9 bases, with 13 bases lying between them. The CDR3 runs to 13 residues. Germline CDR1 reads MNHNS; CDR2 reads SASEGT. DNA for the CDR3: TGTGCCAGCAGTGATAGCCCCCGCAGCACGCAGTATTTT. Translation gives CASSDSPRSTQYF.

The chain is built from TRBV19 and TRBJ1-5; D gene uncertain. CDR3 length: 14 amino acids. V was cut by 3 bases and J by 4 bases, with 10 bases left in between. Germline CDR1 is LNHDA and CDR2 is SQIVND (reference sequence). In DNA, the CDR3 is TGTGCCAGTAGTATTAGGGTGGGGAATCAGCCCCAGCATTTT. Its protein is CASSIRVGNQPQHF. The full variable domain, rest sourced from reference TRBV19 and TRBJ1-5, is DGGITQSPKYLFRKEGQNVTLSCEQNLNHDAMYWYRQDPGQGLRLIYYSQIVNDFQKGDIAEGYSVSREKKESFPLTVTSAQKNPTAFYLCASSIRVGNQPQHFGDGTRLSIL.

This clone was observed once. V and J are TRBV5-8 and TRBJ1-1; no clear D gene. Per the germline V gene, CDR1 is SGHTS and CDR2 is YDEGEE. The CDR3 loop spans 12 amino acids. V was shortened by 0 bases and J by 7 bases, with 7 bases between the two germline ends. In DNA, the CDR3 is TGTGCCAGCAGCTTGGCTTCGTATGAAGCTTTCTTT. As protein: CASSLASYEAFF. Full variable domain (rest looked up from reference TRBV5-8 and TRBJ1-1): EAGVTQSPTHLIKTRGQQATLRCSPISGHTSVYWYQQALGLGLQFLLWYDEGEERNRGNFPPRFSGRQFPNYSSELNVNALELEDSALYLCASSLASYEAFFGQGTRLTVV.

The chain couples TRBV28 to TRBJ2-7; D may be TRBD1 (6 bases). With 6 bases removed from V and 2 bases from J, the gap between germline ends came to 14 bases. This CDR3 is 14 amino acids long. Germline loops: CDR1 MDHEN, CDR2 SYDVKM. DNA of the CDR3: TGTGCCAGCAGAGGACAGTACACAACCTACGAGCAGTACTTC. Protein: CASRGQYTTYEQYF.

The chain employs TRBV5-4 and TRBJ1-2; D is ambiguous. Trimming took 4 bases from V and 8 from J, leaving 18 bases between them. The CDR3 extends over 14 amino acids. Germline values: CDR1 SGHNT, CDR2 YYREEE (reference sequence). The CDR3 DNA reads as TGTGCCAGCAGCCCTATCTCCGATGACGGCGGCTACACCTTC. Protein sequence: CASSPISDDGGYTF. Full variable domain (remainder filled in from reference TRBV5-4 and TRBJ1-2): ETGVTQSPTHLIKTRGQQVTLRCSSQSGHNTVSWYQQALGQGPQFIFQYYREEENGRGNFPPRFSGLQFPNYSSELNVNALELDDSALYLCASSPISDDGGYTFGSGTRLTVV.

J is TRBJ2-7 and V is TRBV7-9; the match to TRBD1 covers 7 bases. CDR3 size: 16 residues. The V segment lost 4 bases and the J segment 0 bases; nucleotides outside the gene matches: 9. Looked up from germline, CDR1 is SEHNR and CDR2 is FQNEAQ (reference sequence). CDR3 nucleotide sequence: TGTGCCAGCAGCTCCCCCGGGACAGTTTACTCCTACGAGCAGTACTTC. This sequence encodes CASSSPGTVYSYEQYF.

This clone was detected many times. The CDR3 protein is CASSPRPGWDTEAFF. The CDR3 DNA reads TGTGCCAGCAGCCCTCGTCCAGGGTGGGACACTGAAGCTTTCTTT. This sequence joins TRBV14 and TRBJ1-1; tentatively, D is TRBD1 (5 bases). CDR3 size: 15 residues. Trimming pared 4 bases from V and 3 bases from J, leaving 15 bases between. Germline CDR1 and CDR2: SGHDN and FVKESK.

The gene calls are TRBV5-1 and TRBJ1-1; a weak D match, TRBD1 (6 bases). Per the germline V gene, CDR1 is SGHRS and CDR2 is YFSETQ. The V end lost 3 bases, the J end lost 5 bases, and 17 bases lay between the germline ends. This CDR3 has 15 residues. The CDR3 DNA reads TGCGCCAGCAGCTCGGGGCCGGGGGCGCGTACTGAAGCTTTCTTT. Protein: CASSSGPGARTEAFF.